One sample yielded the 27 T cell receptor beta chains listed below, sequenced in a study of regulatory T cells in long-lasting Graves disease. Combining iRepertoire HTBI primers with Arm-PCR of CDR3 regions, the authors built TCR beta libraries. TCRdb reprocessed the multiplex PCR reads with MiXCR, giving one entry per CDR3 protein. The repertoire holds approximately 350,000 distinct CDR3 sequences, with approximately 15% as singletons. Regarding time point: newly diagnosed GD, antithyroid drugs for less than 3 months. Generation of the TCR library employed RNA extracted from PBMCs. This sample was also put to use in a study of T cells in Graves' hyperthyroidism and ophthalmopathy.

Material: peripheral blood mononuclear cells (PBMCs), obtained at new diagnosis, from a patient treated with antithyroid drugs. These receptors all stem from a man aged 40-49 years with Graves disease.

At least ten counts were recorded for this clonotype. J is TRBJ1-1 and V is TRBV13; 9 nucleotides align to TRBD1. The CDR3 is 15 residues long. V dropped 4 bases and J dropped 5; count of bases not matched to a gene: 8. Per germline, CDR1 PRHDT and CDR2 FYEKMQ (reference sequence). The CDR3 DNA follows: TGTGCCAGCAGCTCTCAAAAACAGGGGGCAACTGAAGCTTTCTTT. The encoded protein is CASSSQKQGATEAFF.

This clonotype occurred a few times. As DNA, the CDR3 is TGTGCCAGTAATCTCCCCCAGACGAACTATGGCTACACCTTC. It is translated as CASNLPQTNYGYTF. The rearrangement joins TRBV19 to TRBJ1-2; D is unresolved. The CDR3 is 14 residues long. Trimming took off 7 bases at V and 2 bases at J, with 14 bases between the two ends. Germline loops: CDR1 LNHDA, CDR2 SQIVND (reference sequence).

This clonotype was counted at least ten times. The J gene is TRBJ2-5, the V gene TRBV11-2, with a tentative D call TRBD2 (5 bases). V shed 7 bases and J shed 9 bases, with 15 bases lying between them. Germline values: CDR1 SGHAT, CDR2 FQNNGV. CDR3 length: 12 residues. The CDR3 sequence: CASTSPGRAQYF. The DNA for the CDR3 is TGTGCCAGCACGAGCCCGGGAAGGGCCCAGTACTTC.

The table lists this clonotype with many counts. The chain employs TRBV7-8 and TRBJ2-7; 7 bases are a match to TRBD1. V lost 2 bases, J lost 2 bases, and 3 bases stayed unmatched. Germline V gene data show CDR1 as SGHVS and CDR2 as FQNEAQ. The CDR3 consists of 14 residues. The CDR3 spells CASSLRQGPYEQYF. The CDR3 DNA reads as TGTGCCAGCAGCTTAAGACAGGGACCCTACGAGCAGTACTTC.

This clonotype has just a few counts. This chain joins TRBV20-1 and TRBJ1-5; D gene uncertain. CDR1 is DFQATT, CDR2 SNEGSKA, per germline (reference sequence). This CDR3 has 14 amino acids. The germline V and J ends were trimmed by 8 bases and 2 bases, with 16 bases remaining between them. CDR3 DNA sequence: TGCAGTACTCCCCGAGACGGACGCAATCAGCCCCAGCATTTT. As protein: CSTPRDGRNQPQHF.

Details on this clonotype: A much larger clone is a single base away; this may be a read error. Here the CDR3 omits its conserved ending phenylalanine or tryptophan, so a read error is the likely source. The rearrangement joins TRBV18 to TRBJ2-5; possibly TRBD2 for D (6 bases). Trimming took 5 bases from V and 0 from J, leaving 10 bases between them. The CDR3 spans 14 residues. CDR1 is KGHSH, CDR2 LQKENI, per germline. CDR3 protein: CASSGGLYQETQYS. The CDR3 DNA reads as TGTGCCAGCTCAGGGGGGTTGTACCAAGAGACCCAGTACTCC.

About this clonotype itself: Since a much larger clone is just one base distant, this may be a read error. V gene TRBV3-1 combines with J gene TRBJ2-3; possible D gene TRBD2, 5 bases. The CDR3 consists of 16 residues. Germline V gives CDR1 LGHDT, CDR2 YNNKEL (reference sequence). V shed 3 bases and J shed 2 bases, with 15 bases lying between them. The CDR3 protein is CASSQDWARVTDTQYF. DNA of the CDR3: TGTGCCAGCAGCCAGGACTGGGCGAGGGTCACAGATACGCAGTATTTT.

This clonotype was counted at least ten times. This chain links TRBV18 with TRBJ2-2; tentative D call: TRBD1 (5 bases). Trimming removed 2 bases at V and 7 bases at J, with 8 bases between. This CDR3 spans 13 amino acids. CDR1 is KGHSH, CDR2 LQKENI, per germline. CDR3 sequence: CASSPGADGELFF. For the CDR3, the DNA is TGTGCCAGCTCACCAGGGGCCGACGGGGAGCTGTTTTTT.

Only a few counts were recorded for this clonotype. This sequence joins TRBV29-1 and TRBJ2-7; D possibly corresponds to TRBD1 (5 bases). The CDR3 extends over 13 amino acids. CDR1 is SQVTM and CDR2 is ANQGSEA in the germline V gene. V shed 1 base and J shed 6 bases, with 13 bases lying between them. For the CDR3, the DNA is TGCAGCGTTGAAGTCCCCGGTACAGGCGAGCAGTACTTC. As protein: CSVEVPGTGEQYF.

This clonotype was detected many times. The chain has TRBV7-2 and TRBJ1-1, with no clear D. The CDR3 consists of 13 residues. CDR1 and CDR2 from the germline V gene are SGHTA and FQGNSA. V lost 4 bases and J 0 bases, leaving 6 bases between the germline ends. The CDR3 here is CASSSNLNTEAFF. In DNA form, the CDR3 reads TGTGCCAGCAGCTCTAACCTGAACACTGAAGCTTTCTTT.

This clonotype was observed once. The gene calls are TRBV5-1 and TRBJ1-4; a possible D gene is TRBD1 (6 bases). The germline V gene encodes CDR1 SGHRS and CDR2 YFSETQ. Trimming removed 7 bases from V and 3 bases from J, with 25 bases in between. CDR3 length: 18 amino acids. The CDR3 DNA follows: TGCGCCAGCCGATCCCCCGCGGGGCAAGGGGGATCTAATGAAAAACTGTTTTTT. Its protein is CASRSPAGQGGSNEKLFF.

This clonotype was detected ten times or more. The V gene is TRBV6-2 or TRBV6-3, the J gene TRBJ2-3; 8 bases agree with TRBD1. The CDR3 has 15 residues. Trimming cost V 7 bases and J 2 bases; bases outside gene matches: 8. Germline-derived CDR1 and CDR2 are MNHEY and SVGEGT. Here the CDR3 reads CASTRDRPYTDTQYF. DNA of the CDR3: TGTGCCAGCACCAGGGACAGGCCCTACACAGATACGCAGTATTTT.

CDR3 protein: CASSQELASSYEQYF. The CDR3 DNA reads as TGTGCCAGCAGCCAAGAGTTAGCGAGCTCCTACGAGCAGTACTTC. The J gene is TRBJ2-7, the V gene TRBV3-1, with a weak D call TRBD2 (5 bases). Trimming left V 0 bases short and J 0 bases short, with 9 bases between. Germline V gives CDR1 LGHDT, CDR2 YNNKEL (reference sequence). The CDR3 extends over 15 amino acids.

In this sample, this clonotype turned up a few times. A much larger clone is a single base away; this may be a read error. CDR3 bases: TGTGCCAGCAGCATCCAAGGGATGTCGGGTTCGGCTTTCTTT. This codes for CASSIQGMSGSAFF. V usage is TRBV7-2 and J usage is TRBJ1-1, with unresolved D. V lost 5 bases, J lost 11 bases, and 21 bases lay in between. The germline CDR1 and CDR2 sequences are SGHTA and FQGNSA. This CDR3 is built from 14 residues.

This clonotype appeared a few times. CDR3 coding DNA: TGTGCCAGCAGCCACGAGACCGGGACAGGGGGCTACGAGCAGTACTTC. It encodes CASSHETGTGGYEQYF. V is TRBV4-2 and J is TRBJ2-7, with 11 bases that match TRBD1. The CDR3 length is 16 residues. The J segment lost 3 bases and the V segment lost 3 bases, leaving 7 bases of the junction unmatched. The germline CDR1 and CDR2 sequences are LGHNA and YNFKEQ.

Of note for this clonotype: One base away lies a much larger clone, so this may be a sequencing read error. The chain combines TRBV28 with TRBJ2-1; possible D gene TRBD1, 6 bases. Trimming cost V 6 bases and J 5 bases, with 17 bases left between them. Germline V gives CDR1 MDHEN, CDR2 SYDVKM. The CDR3 totals 15 residues. The CDR3 loop reads CASRSTGMGHNEQFF. The CDR3 DNA is TGTGCCAGCAGATCAACAGGGATGGGACACAATGAGCAGTTCTTC.

This clonotype has at least ten counts. This chain links TRBV2 with TRBJ2-2; D is perhaps TRBD1 (6 bases). Trimming removed 2 bases at V and 7 bases at J, with 14 bases between. Germline values: CDR1 SNHLY, CDR2 FYNNEI. The CDR3 extends over 15 amino acids. In nucleotides, the CDR3 is TGTGCCAGCAGTGAATTAGGGGGTTCTGGCGGGGAGCTGTTTTTT. Translated, it gives CASSELGGSGGELFF.

The V gene is TRBV29-1, the J gene TRBJ2-1; D unclear. The CDR3 contains 12 residues. Between the trimmed V and J ends, which lost 4 bases and 1 base, there was a span of 5 bases. Germline lookup yields CDR1 SQVTM and CDR2 ANQGSEA. Written as DNA, the CDR3 is TGCAGCGTTGCCGGATCCTACAATGAGCAGTTCTTC. This codes for CSVAGSYNEQFF.

A word on this clonotype: This sequence may be a read error, since a much larger clone differs from it by one base. The chain has TRBV11-1 and TRBJ2-7, with 8 nucleotides matching TRBD2. Germline values: CDR1 SGHAT, CDR2 FQDESV (reference sequence). There are 13 residues in the CDR3. The CDR3 sequence is CAGSFGRGDEQYF. The CDR3 coding sequence is TGTGCCGGCAGCTTCGGGCGGGGGGACGAGCAGTACTTC.

This clonotype was counted only a few times. The chain employs TRBV9 and TRBJ1-6; D uncertain. The CDR3 runs 14 residues. Germline loops: CDR1 SGDLS, CDR2 YYNGEE. V lost 3 bases to trimming and J lost 5 bases, with 9 bases between them. The CDR3 spells CASSDQVNNSPLHF. Written as DNA, the CDR3 is TGTGCCAGCAGCGACCAGGTTAATAATTCACCCCTCCACTTT.

This clonotype has ten or more counts. This chain connects TRBV28 to TRBJ2-1; perhaps TRBD2 as D (6 bases). Deletions cut 8 bases from V and 6 bases from J, with 14 bases between. The CDR3 runs 13 residues. Germline values: CDR1 MDHEN, CDR2 SYDVKM. In nucleotides, the CDR3 is TGTGCCAGCGTATCCGGAGGGCGCAATGAGCAGTTCTTC. Amino acids: CASVSGGRNEQFF.

Only a few counts were recorded for this clonotype. V usage is TRBV9 and J usage is TRBJ2-2; 9 bases are a match to TRBD2. The ends lost 0 bases at V and 1 base at J; junction bases unmatched: 4. The CDR3 loop spans 17 amino acids. Germline V CDR1 and CDR2: SGDLS, YYNGEE. CDR3 sequence: CASSVAGAGGNTGELFF. The CDR3 DNA reads TGTGCCAGCAGCGTAGCAGGAGCGGGGGGGAACACCGGGGAGCTGTTTTTT.

This clonotype was recorded at least ten times. This chain joins TRBV4-1 and TRBJ2-3, with 9 bases identical to TRBD1. Germline lookup yields CDR1 MGHRA and CDR2 YSYEKL. Losses at the gene ends were 0 bases for V and 4 bases for J; bases not matched to a gene: 5. The CDR3 loop spans 16 amino acids. This chain's CDR3 is CASSQEGTGFPDTQYF. CDR3 in DNA: TGCGCCAGCAGCCAAGAAGGGACAGGGTTTCCAGATACGCAGTATTTT.

The CDR3: CASTRNSQPQHF. The CDR3 DNA sequence: TGTGCCAGCACCAGAAACAGCCAGCCCCAGCATTTT. The V call is TRBV12-3 or TRBV12-4, the J call TRBJ1-5; D is unclear. This CDR3 has 12 residues. V gave up 7 bases and J gave up 7 bases, with 11 bases separating them.

This clonotype was counted a single time. The chain employs TRBV7-8 and TRBJ2-1; TRBD2 matches 13 bases. Germline loops: CDR1 SGHVS, CDR2 FQNEAQ. The V and J ends lost 0 bases and 11 bases, in that order; junction bases with no gene match: 7. CDR3 length equals 16 residues. The CDR3 nucleotides are TGTGCCAGCAGCTTAGCCGGGACTAGCGGGGTGGCCAAGCAGTTCTTC. Protein product: CASSLAGTSGVAKQFF.

In this sample, this clonotype turned up many times. This sequence joins TRBV27 and TRBJ1-1; 11 positions agree with TRBD1. Trimming cost V 6 bases and J 0 bases; bases outside gene matches: 6. Per the germline V gene, CDR1 is MNHEY and CDR2 is SMNVEV (reference sequence). The CDR3 covers 16 residues. The CDR3 coding sequence is TGTGCCAGCAGCCCGGACAGGGGGCCGATGAACACTGAAGCTTTCTTT. Protein product: CASSPDRGPMNTEAFF.

The CDR3 coding sequence is TGTGCCATCAGTGAGTCCCTGAAGTGGGGACCGAACACCGGGGAGCTGTTTTTT. Its translation is CAISESLKWGPNTGELFF. This chain joins TRBV10-3 and TRBJ2-2, with D possibly being TRBD1 or TRBD2 (5 bases each). The CDR3 extends over 18 amino acids. V was trimmed by 0 bases and J by 0 bases, leaving 14 bases between them. In germline, CDR1 is ENHRY, CDR2 SYGVKD.